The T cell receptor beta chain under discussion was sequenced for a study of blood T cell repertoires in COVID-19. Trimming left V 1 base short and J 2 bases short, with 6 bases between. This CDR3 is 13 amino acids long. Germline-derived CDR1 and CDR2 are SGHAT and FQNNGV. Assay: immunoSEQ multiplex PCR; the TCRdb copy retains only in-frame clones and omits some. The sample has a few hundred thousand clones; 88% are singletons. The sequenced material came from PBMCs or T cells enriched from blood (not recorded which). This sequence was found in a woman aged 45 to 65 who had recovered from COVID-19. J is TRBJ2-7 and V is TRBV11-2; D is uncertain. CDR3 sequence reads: CASSLAGTYEQYF. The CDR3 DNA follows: TGTGCCAGCAGCTTAGCAGGAACCTACGAGCAGTACTTC.